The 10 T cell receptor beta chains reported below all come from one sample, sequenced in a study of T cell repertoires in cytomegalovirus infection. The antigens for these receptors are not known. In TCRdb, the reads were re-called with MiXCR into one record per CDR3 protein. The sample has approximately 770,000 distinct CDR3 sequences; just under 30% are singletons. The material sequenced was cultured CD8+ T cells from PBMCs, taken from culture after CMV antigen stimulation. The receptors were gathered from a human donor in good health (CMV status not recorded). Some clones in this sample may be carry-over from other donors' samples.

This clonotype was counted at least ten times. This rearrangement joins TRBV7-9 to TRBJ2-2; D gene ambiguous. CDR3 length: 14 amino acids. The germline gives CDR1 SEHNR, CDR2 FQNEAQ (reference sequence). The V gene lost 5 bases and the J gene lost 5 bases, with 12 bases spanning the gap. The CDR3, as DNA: TGTGCCAGCAGCCCTACTCAAAGAACCGGGGAGCTGTTTTTT. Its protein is CASSPTQRTGELFF.

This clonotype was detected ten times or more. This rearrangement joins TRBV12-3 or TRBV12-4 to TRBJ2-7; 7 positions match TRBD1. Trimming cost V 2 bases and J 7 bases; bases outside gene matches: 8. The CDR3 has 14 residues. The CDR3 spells CASSLRGPGDEQYF. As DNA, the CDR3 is TGTGCCAGCAGTTTAAGGGGGCCCGGAGATGAGCAGTACTTC.

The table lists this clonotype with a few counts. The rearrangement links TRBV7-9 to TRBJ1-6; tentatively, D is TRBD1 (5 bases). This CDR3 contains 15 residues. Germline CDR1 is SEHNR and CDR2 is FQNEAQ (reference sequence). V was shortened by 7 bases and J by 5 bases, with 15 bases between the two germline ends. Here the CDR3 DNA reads TGTGCCAGCACCCCATCGGGGGTGGATAATTCACCCCTCCACTTT. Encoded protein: CASTPSGVDNSPLHF.

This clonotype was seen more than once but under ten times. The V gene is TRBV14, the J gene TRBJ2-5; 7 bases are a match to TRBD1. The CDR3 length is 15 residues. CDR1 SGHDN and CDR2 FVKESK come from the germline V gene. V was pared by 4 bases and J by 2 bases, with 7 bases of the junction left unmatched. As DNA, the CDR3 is TGTGCCAGCAGCCTAACAGGGGCCGGGCAAGAGACCCAGTACTTC. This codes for CASSLTGAGQETQYF.

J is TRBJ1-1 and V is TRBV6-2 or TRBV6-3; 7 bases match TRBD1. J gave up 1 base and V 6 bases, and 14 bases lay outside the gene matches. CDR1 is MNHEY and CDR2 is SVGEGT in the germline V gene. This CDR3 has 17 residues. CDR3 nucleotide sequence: TGTGCCAGCAGCCCTCGACAGGGTCGGGAACCGAACACTGAAGCTTTCTTT. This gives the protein CASSPRQGREPNTEAFF.

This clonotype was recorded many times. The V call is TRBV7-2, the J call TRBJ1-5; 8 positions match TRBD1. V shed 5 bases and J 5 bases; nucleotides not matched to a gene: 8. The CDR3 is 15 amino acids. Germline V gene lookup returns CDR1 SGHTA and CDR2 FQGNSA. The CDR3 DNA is TGTGCCAGCAGCCTAAGGACAGGGAGGGATCAGCCCCAGCATTTT. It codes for CASSLRTGRDQPQHF.

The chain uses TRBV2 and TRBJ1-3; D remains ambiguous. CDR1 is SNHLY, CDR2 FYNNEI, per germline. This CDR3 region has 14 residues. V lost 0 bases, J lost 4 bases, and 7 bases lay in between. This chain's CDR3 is CASSEAPEGNTIYF. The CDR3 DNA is TGTGCCAGCAGTGAAGCGCCCGAGGGAAACACCATATATTTT.

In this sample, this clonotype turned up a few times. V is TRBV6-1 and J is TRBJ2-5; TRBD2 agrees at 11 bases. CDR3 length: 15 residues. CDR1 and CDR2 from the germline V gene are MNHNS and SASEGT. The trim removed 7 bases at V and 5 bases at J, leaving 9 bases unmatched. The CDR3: CASTYSGGAGETQYF. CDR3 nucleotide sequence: TGTGCCAGCACCTATAGCGGGGGGGCGGGGGAGACCCAGTACTTC.

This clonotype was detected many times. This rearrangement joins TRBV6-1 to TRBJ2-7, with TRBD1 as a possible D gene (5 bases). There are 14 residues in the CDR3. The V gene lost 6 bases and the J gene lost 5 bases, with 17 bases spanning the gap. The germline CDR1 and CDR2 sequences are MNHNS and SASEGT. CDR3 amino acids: CASRRISKGDEQYF. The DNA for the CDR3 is TGTGCCAGCAGACGGATATCTAAAGGGGACGAGCAGTACTTC.

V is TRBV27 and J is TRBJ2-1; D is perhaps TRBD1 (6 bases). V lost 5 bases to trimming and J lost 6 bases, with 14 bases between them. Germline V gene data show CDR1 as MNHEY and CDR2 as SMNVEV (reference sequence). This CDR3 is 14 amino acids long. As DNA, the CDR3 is TGTGCCAGCAGTACCCTGGGGGCCCCCAATGAGCAGTTCTTC. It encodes CASSTLGAPNEQFF.